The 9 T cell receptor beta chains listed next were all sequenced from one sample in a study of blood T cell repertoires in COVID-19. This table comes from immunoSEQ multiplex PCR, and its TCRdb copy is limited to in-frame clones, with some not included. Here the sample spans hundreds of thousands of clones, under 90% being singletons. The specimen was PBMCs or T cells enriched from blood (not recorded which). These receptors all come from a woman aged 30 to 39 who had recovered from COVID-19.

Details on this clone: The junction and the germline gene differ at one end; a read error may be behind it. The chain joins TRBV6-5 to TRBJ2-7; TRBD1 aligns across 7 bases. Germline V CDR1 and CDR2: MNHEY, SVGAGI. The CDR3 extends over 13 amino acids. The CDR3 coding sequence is TGTGCCAGCAGTACCCGGGACAGTATTATTTGGAACTTC. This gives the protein CASSTRDSIIWNF.

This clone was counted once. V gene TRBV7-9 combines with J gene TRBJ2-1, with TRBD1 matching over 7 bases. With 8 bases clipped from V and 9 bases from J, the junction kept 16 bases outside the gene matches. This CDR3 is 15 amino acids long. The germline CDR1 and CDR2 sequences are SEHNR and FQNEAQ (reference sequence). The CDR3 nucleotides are TGTGCCAGCTGGGGGCAAGGACAGGTTAGAGGTGAGCAGTTCTTC. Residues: CASWGQGQVRGEQFF.

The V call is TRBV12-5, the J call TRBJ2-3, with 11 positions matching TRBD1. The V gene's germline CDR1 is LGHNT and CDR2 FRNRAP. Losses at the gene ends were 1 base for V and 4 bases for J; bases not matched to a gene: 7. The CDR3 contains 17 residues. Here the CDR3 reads CASGLGPDRGPADTQYF. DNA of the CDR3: TGTGCTAGTGGTTTGGGACCGGACAGGGGGCCGGCAGATACGCAGTATTTT.

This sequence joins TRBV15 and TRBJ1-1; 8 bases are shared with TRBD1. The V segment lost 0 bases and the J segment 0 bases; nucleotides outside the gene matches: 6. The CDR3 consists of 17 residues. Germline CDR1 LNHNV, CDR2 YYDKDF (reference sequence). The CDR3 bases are TGTGCCACCAGCAGAGACCCGACAGGGGATTTGAACACTGAAGCTTTCTTT. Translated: CATSRDPTGDLNTEAFF.

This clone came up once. CDR3 loop: CASSQDLNQPQHF. CDR3 bases: TGCGCCAGCAGCCAAGATCTAAACCAGCCCCAGCATTTT. The rearrangement joins TRBV4-3 to TRBJ1-5; D is ambiguous. This CDR3 contains 13 residues. The V gene lost 0 bases and the J gene lost 7 bases, with 7 bases spanning the gap. From germline, CDR1 is LGHNA and CDR2 YSLEER.

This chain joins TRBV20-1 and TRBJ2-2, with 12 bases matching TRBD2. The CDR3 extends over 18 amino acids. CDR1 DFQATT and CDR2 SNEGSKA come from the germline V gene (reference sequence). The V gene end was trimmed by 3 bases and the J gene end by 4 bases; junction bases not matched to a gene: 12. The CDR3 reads CSASFPSSGRVGTGELFF. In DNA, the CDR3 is TGCAGTGCTAGTTTCCCCTCTAGCGGGAGGGTGGGCACCGGGGAGCTGTTTTTT.

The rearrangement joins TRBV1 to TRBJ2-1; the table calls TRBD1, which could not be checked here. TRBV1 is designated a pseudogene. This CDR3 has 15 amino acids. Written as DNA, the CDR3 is TGCACCAGCAGCCGCAAGGCAGGGGGTCACAATGAGCAGTTCTTC. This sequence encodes CTSSRKAGGHNEQFF.

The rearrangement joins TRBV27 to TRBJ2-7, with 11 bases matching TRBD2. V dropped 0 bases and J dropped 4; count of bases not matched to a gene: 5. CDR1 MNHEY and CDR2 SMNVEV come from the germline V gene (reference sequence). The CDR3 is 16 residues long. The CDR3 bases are TGTGCCAGCAGTTTATCGAGGCTAGCGGGAGGATACGAGCAGTACTTC. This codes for CASSLSRLAGGYEQYF.

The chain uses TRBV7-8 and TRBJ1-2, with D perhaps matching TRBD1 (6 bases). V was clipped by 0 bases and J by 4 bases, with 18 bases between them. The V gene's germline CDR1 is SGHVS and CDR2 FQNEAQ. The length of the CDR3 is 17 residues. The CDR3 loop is CASSLAFGTGRAYGYTF. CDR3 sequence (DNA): TGTGCCAGCAGCTTAGCATTCGGTACAGGGCGGGCCTATGGCTACACCTTC. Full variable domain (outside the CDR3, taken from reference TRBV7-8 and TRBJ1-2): GAGVSQSPRYKVAKRGQDVALRCDPISGHVSLFWYQQALGQGPEFLTYFQNEAQLDKSGLPSDRFFAERPEGSVSTLKIQRTQQEDSAVYLCASSLAFGTGRAYGYTFGSGTRLTVV.